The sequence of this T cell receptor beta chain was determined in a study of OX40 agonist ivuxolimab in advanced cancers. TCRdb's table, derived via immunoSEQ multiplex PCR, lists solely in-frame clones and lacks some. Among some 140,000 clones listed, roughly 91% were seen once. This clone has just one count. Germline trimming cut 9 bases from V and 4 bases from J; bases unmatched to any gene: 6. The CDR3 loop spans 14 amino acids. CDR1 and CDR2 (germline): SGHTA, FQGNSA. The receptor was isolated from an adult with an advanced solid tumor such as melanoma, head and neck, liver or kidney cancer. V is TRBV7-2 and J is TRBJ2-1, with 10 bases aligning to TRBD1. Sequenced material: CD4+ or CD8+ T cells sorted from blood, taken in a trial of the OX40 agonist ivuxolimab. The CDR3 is CASVWDRGYNEQFF. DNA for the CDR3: TGTGCCAGTGTGTGGGACAGGGGTTACAATGAGCAGTTCTTC.